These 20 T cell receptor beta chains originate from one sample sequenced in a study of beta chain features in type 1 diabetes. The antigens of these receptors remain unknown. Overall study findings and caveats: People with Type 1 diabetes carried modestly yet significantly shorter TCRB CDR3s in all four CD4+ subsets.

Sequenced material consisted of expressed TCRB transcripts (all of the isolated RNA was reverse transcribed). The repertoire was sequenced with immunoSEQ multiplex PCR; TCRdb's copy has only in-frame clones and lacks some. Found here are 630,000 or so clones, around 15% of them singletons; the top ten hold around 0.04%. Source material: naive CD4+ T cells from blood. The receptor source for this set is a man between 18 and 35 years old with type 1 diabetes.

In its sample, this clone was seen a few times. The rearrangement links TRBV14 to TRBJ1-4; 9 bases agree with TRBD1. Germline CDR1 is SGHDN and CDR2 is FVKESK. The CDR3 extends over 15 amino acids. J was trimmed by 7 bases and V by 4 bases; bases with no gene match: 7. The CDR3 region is CASSPYRGQGEKLFF. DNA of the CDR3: TGTGCCAGCAGCCCTTACAGGGGGCAAGGTGAAAAACTGTTTTTT.

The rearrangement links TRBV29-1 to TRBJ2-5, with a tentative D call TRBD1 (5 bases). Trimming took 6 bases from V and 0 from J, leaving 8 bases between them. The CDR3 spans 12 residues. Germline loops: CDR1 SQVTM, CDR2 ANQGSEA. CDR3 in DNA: TGCAGCGTGCGACAGTACCAAGAGACCCAGTACTTC. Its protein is CSVRQYQETQYF.

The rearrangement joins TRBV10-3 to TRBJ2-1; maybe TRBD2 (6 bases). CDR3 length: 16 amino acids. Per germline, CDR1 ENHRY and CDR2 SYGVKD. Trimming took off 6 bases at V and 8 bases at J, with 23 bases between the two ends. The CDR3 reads CAIRFPPGLKSDEQFF. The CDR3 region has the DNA TGTGCCATCAGATTCCCCCCGGGACTCAAGAGCGATGAGCAGTTCTTC.

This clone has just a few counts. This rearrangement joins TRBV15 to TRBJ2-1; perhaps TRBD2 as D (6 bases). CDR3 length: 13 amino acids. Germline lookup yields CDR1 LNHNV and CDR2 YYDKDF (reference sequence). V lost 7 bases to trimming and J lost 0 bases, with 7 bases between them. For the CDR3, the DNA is TGTGCCACCACGGGAGCCTCCTACAATGAGCAGTTCTTC. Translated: CATTGASYNEQFF.

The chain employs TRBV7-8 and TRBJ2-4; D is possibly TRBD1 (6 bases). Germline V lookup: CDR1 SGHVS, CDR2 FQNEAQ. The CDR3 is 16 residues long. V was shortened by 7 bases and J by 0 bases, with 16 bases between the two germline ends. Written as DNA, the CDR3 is TGTGCCAGCACCCTGCGGGCAGGGGTAGCCAAAAACATTCAGTACTTC. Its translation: CASTLRAGVAKNIQYF.

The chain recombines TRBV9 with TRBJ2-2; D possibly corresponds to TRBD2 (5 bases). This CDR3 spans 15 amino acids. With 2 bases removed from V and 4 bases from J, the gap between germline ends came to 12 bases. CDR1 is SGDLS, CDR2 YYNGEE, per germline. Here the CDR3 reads CASSVAASPTGELFF. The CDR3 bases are TGTGCCAGCAGCGTGGCCGCTAGCCCCACCGGGGAGCTGTTTTTT.

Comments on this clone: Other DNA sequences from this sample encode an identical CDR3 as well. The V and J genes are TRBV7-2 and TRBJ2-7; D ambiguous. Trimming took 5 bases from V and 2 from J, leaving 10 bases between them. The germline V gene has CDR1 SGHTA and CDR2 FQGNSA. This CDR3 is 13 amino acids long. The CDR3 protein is CASSRTGPYEQYF. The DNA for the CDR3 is TGTGCCAGCAGCCGGACGGGCCCCTACGAGCAGTACTTC.

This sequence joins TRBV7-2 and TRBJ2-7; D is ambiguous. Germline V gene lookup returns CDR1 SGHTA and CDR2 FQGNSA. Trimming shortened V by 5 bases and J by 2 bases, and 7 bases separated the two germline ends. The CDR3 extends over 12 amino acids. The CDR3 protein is CASSLPPYEQYF. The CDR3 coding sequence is TGTGCCAGCAGCCTCCCCCCCTACGAGCAGTACTTC.

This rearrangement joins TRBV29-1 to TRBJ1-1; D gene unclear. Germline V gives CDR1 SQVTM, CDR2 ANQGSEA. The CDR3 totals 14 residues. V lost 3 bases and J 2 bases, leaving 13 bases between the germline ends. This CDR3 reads CSVEGRARNTEAFF. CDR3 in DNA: TGCAGCGTTGAGGGCAGAGCTAGAAACACTGAAGCTTTCTTT.

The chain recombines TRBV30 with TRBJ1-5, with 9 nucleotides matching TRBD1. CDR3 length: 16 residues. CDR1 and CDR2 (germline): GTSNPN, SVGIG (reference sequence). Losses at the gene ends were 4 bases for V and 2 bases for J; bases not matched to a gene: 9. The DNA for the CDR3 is TGTGCCTGGAAAAGGACAGGGGAGGATGGCAATCAGCCCCAGCATTTT. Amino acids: CAWKRTGEDGNQPQHF.

The CDR3 loop is CASSFGRTFTDTQYF. In nucleotides, the CDR3 is TGTGCCAGCAGCTTTGGTCGAACTTTCACAGATACGCAGTATTTT. This sequence joins TRBV7-2 and TRBJ2-3; D gene uncertain. CDR1 and CDR2 (germline): SGHTA, FQGNSA. Trimming removed 3 bases from V and 2 bases from J, with 12 bases in between. This CDR3 comprises 15 residues.

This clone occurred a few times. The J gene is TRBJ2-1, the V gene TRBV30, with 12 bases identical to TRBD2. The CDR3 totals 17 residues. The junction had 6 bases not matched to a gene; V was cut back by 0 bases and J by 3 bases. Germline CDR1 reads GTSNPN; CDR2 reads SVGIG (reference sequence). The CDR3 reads CAWSVMWTSGVYNEQFF. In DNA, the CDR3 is TGTGCCTGGAGTGTAATGTGGACTAGCGGGGTCTACAATGAGCAGTTCTTC.

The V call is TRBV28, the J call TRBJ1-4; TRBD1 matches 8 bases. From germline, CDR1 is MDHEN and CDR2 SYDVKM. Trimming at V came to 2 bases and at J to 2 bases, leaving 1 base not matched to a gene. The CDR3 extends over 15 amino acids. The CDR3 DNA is TGTGCCAGCAGTTTAACAGGGGGGACTAATGAAAAACTGTTTTTT. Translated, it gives CASSLTGGTNEKLFF.

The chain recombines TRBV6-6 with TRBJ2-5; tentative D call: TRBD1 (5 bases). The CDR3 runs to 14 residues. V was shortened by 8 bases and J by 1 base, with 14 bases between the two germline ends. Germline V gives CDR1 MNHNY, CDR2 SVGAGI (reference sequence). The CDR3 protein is CASHRARAQETQYF. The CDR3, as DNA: TGTGCCAGCCACCGGGCCAGGGCCCAAGAGACCCAGTACTTC.

The CDR3 sequence: CASSLQSQNSPLHF. The DNA of the CDR3 is TGTGCCAGCAGTTTACAGAGTCAAAATTCACCCCTCCACTTT. V and J are TRBV27 and TRBJ1-6, with D hard to call. The length of the CDR3 is 14 residues. Germline V lookup: CDR1 MNHEY, CDR2 SMNVEV (reference sequence). V was cut by 2 bases and J by 7 bases, with 9 bases left in between.

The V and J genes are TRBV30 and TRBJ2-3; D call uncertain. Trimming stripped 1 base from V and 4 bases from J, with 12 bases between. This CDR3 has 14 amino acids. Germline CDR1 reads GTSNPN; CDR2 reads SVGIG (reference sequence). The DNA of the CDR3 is TGTGCCTGGAGTGGTAATTTAGTTGCAGATACGCAGTATTTT. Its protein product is CAWSGNLVADTQYF.

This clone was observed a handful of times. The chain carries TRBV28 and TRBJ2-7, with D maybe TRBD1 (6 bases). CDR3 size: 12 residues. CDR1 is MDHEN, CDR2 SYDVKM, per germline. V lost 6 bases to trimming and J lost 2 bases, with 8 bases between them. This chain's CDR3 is CASSRGPYEQYF. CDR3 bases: TGTGCCAGCAGCAGGGGCCCCTACGAGCAGTACTTC.

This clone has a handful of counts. The CDR3: CASSQDESSYNEQFF. The CDR3, as DNA: TGTGCCAGCAGCCAAGACGAGAGCTCCTACAATGAGCAGTTCTTC. The V and J genes are TRBV4-2 and TRBJ2-1; no firm D call. The CDR3 extends over 15 amino acids. CDR1 is LGHNA and CDR2 is YNFKEQ in the germline V gene. Trimming took off 0 bases at V and 0 bases at J, with 6 bases between the two ends.

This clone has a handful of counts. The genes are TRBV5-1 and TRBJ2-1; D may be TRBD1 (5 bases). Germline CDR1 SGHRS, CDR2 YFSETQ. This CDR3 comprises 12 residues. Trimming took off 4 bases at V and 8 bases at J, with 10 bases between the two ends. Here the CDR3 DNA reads TGCGCCAGCAGCGTACAGGAAGATGAGCAGTTCTTC. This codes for CASSVQEDEQFF. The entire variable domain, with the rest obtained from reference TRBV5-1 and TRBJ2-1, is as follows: KAGVTQTPRYLIKTRGQQVTLSCSPISGHRSVSWYQQTPGQGLQFLFEYFSETQRNKGNFPGRFSGRQFSNSRSEMNVSTLELGDSALYLCASSVQEDEQFFGPGTRLTVL.

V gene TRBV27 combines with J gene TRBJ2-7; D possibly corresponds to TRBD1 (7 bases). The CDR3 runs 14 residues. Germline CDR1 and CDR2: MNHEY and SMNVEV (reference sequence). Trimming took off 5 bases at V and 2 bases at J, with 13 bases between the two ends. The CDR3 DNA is TGTGCCAGCAGTACCCAGGGGGGACCCTACGAGCAGTACTTC. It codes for CASSTQGGPYEQYF.